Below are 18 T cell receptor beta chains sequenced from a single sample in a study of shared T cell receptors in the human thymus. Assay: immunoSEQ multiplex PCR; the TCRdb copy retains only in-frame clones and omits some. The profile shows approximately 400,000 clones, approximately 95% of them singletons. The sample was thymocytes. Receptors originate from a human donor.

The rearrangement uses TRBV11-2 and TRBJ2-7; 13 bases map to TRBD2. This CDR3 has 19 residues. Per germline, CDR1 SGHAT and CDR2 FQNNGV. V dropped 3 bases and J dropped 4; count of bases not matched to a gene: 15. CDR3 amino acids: CASSFLLHPTSGRKYEQYF. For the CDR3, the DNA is TGTGCCAGCAGCTTTCTCCTTCACCCGACTAGCGGGAGGAAGTACGAGCAGTACTTC.

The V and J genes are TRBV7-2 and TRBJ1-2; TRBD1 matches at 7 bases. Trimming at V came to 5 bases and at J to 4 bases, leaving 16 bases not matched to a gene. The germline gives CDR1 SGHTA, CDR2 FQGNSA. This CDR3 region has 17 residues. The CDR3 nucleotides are TGTGCCAGCAGCCCTAACGGGACAGTTTCGTCTAGCTATGGCTACACCTTC. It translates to CASSPNGTVSSSYGYTF.

The DNA for the CDR3 is TGCGCCACCCCAGGGGGGCTCCCAGGGTGGATTAATGAAAAACTGTTTTTT. Protein sequence: CATPGGLPGWINEKLFF. The chain employs TRBV10-1 and TRBJ1-4; 7 bases fit TRBD1. CDR1 is WNHNN and CDR2 is SYGVQD in the germline V gene (reference sequence). V trimming: 10 bases; J trimming: 4 bases; junction bases outside the gene matches: 18. This CDR3 is 17 amino acids long.

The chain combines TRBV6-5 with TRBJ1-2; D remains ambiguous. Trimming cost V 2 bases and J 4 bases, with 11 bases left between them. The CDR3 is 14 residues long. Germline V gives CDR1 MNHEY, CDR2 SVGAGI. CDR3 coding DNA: TGTGCCAGCAGTTACCACCCCGGAGGCTATGGCTACACCTTC. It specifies CASSYHPGGYGYTF.

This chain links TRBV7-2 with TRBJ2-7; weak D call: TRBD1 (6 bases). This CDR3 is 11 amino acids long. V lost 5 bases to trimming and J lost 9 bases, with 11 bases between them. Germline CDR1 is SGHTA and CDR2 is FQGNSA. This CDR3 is CASSRQAMQYF. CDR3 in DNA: TGTGCCAGCAGCCGACAGGCTATGCAGTACTTC.

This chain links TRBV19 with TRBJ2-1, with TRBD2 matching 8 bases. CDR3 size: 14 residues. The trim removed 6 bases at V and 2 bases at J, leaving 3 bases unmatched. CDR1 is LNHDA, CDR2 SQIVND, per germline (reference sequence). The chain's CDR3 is CASSPGLAYNEQFF. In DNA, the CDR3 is TGTGCCAGTAGCCCGGGACTAGCCTACAATGAGCAGTTCTTC. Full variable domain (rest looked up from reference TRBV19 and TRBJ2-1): DGGITQSPKYLFRKEGQNVTLSCEQNLNHDAMYWYRQDPGQGLRLIYYSQIVNDFQKGDIAEGYSVSREKKESFPLTVTSAQKNPTAFYLCASSPGLAYNEQFFGPGTRLTVL.

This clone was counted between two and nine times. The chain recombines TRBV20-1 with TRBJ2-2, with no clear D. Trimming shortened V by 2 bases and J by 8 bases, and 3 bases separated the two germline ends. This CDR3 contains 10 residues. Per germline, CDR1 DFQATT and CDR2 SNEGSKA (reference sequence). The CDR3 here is CSARYGELFF. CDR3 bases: TGCAGTGCTAGATATGGGGAGCTGTTTTTT.

The DNA of the CDR3 is TGCGCCAGCTCGGCAGAAGAGACCCAGTACTTC. This sequence encodes CASSAEETQYF. J is TRBJ2-5 and V is TRBV4-1; no definite D call. The ends were cut back, 8 bases at V and 3 bases at J, with 7 bases in the middle. Germline CDR1 and CDR2: MGHRA and YSYEKL. The CDR3 runs 11 residues.

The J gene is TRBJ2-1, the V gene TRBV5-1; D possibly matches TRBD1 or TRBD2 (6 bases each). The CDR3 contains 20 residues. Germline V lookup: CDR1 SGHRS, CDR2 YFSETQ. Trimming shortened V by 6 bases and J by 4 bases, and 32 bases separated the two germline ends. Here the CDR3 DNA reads TGCGCCAGCACTGTCGCTGAGAAAGGGGGAGGACCCAATTTATACAATGAGCAGTTCTTC. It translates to CASTVAEKGGGPNLYNEQFF.

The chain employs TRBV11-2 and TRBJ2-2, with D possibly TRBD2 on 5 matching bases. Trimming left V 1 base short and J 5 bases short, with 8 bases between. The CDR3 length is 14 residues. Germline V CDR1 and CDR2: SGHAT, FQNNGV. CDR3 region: CASSLGTRTGELFF. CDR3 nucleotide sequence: TGTGCCAGCAGCTTAGGGACTCGTACCGGGGAGCTGTTTTTT.

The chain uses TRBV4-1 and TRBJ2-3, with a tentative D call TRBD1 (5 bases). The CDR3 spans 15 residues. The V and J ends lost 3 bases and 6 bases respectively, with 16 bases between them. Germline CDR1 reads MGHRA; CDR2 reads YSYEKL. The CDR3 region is CASSQGRVEVDTQYF. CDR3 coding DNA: TGCGCCAGCAGCCAGGGCAGGGTAGAGGTTGATACGCAGTATTTT.

CDR3 sequence: CASSRKGAGEKLFF. Here the CDR3 DNA reads TGTGCCAGCAGCAGAAAGGGGGCAGGAGAAAAACTGTTTTTT. The chain combines TRBV21-1 with TRBJ1-4; the table's D call, TRBD1, has no DNA check behind it. TRBV21-1 is recorded as a pseudogene. There are 14 residues in the CDR3.

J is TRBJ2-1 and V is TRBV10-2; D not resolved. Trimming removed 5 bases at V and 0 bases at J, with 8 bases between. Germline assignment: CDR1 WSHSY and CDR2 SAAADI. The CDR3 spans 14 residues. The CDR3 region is CASSSESSYNEQFF. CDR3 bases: TGCGCCAGCAGTAGCGAGAGCTCCTACAATGAGCAGTTCTTC.

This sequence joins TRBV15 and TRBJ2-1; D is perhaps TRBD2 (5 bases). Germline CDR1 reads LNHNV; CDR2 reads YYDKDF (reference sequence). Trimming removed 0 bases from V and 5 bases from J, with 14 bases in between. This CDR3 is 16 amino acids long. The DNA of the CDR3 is TGTGCCACCAGCAGAGATGAACCGATGGAGGACAATGAGCAGTTCTTC. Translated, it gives CATSRDEPMEDNEQFF.

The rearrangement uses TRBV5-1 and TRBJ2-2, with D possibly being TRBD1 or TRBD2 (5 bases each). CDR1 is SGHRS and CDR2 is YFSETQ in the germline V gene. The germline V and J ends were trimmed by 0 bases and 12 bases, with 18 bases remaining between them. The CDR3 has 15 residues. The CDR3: CASSLEYSPWGKLFF. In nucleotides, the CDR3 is TGCGCCAGCAGCTTGGAGTACAGCCCATGGGGGAAGCTGTTTTTT. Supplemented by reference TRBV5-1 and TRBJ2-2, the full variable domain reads KAGVTQTPRYLIKTRGQQVTLSCSPISGHRSVSWYQQTPGQGLQFLFEYFSETQRNKGNFPGRFSGRQFSNSRSEMNVSTLELGDSALYLCASSLEYSPWGKLFFGEGSRLTVL.

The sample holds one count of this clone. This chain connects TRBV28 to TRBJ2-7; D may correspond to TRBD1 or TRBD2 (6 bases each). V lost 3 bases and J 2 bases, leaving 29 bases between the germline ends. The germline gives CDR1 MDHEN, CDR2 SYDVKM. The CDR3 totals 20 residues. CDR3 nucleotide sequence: TGTGCCAGCAGTTTTACCACAGGGTCACTCAGTAGGGGACTTCCCTACGAGCAGTACTTC. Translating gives CASSFTTGSLSRGLPYEQYF.

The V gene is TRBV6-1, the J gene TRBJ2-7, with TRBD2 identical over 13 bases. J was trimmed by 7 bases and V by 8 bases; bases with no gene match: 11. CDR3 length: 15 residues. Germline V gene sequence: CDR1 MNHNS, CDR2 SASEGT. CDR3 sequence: CASRDWTSGSWEQYF. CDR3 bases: TGTGCCAGCCGAGACTGGACTAGCGGGAGCTGGGAGCAGTACTTC.

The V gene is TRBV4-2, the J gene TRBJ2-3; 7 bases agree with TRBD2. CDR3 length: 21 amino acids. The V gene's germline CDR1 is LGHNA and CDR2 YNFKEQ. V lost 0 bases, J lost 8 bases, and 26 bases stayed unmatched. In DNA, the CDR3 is TGTGCCAGCAGCCAAGATGGGAAGTTGAGGGCGGGAGTTCCGAATAAAGGTACGCAGTATTTT. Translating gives CASSQDGKLRAGVPNKGTQYF.